Listed below are T cell receptor beta chains from one sample, sequenced in a study of T cells in Graves' hyperthyroidism and ophthalmopathy. TCRdb redid the calling of the multiplex PCR reads with MiXCR, one entry per CDR3 protein. The data show around 300,000 distinct CDR3 sequences, with 13% to 15% seen just once and more than 30% held by the top ten. What was sequenced was blood. The receptor set was obtained from a woman aged 45-60 years with Graves' hyperthyroidism that later progressed to Graves' ophthalmopathy. The CDR3 runs from the conserved cysteine through the conserved F or W. The D gene is left open where the match is weak. Only some rows state a clone size, as once, few, many or a class for expanded clones.

v_gene	d_gene	abundance	len	j_gene	CDR3nt	CDR3aa
TRBV25-1	TRBD1	many	17	TRBJ1-2	TGTGCCAGCAGTCGACAGGGCGCAAAAGAGCTAAACTATGGCTACACCTTC	CASSRQGAKELNYGYTF
TRBV7-8	TRBD2	many	17	TRBJ2-3	TGTGCCAGCAGCTTAGCTCCGGGTAGCGGGGTGGAAGATACGCAGTATTTT	CASSLAPGSGVEDTQYF
TRBV24-1	NA	many	15	TRBJ2-1	TGTGCCACCAGTGATACGTCAGGGCCAAACGATGAGCAGTTCTTC	CATSDTSGPNDEQFF
TRBV30	NA	many	14	TRBJ1-1	TGTGCCTGGAGTGAGGGCAGAATGAACACTGAAGCTTTCTTT	CAWSEGRMNTEAFF
TRBV12-3/TRBV12-4	NA	many	13	TRBJ2-3	TGTGCCAGCAGCATTAGGAGTGCAGATACGCAGTATTTT	CASSIRSADTQYF
TRBV7-6	TRBD2	many	15	TRBJ2-1	TGTGCCAGCAGCTATACTAGCGGGAGTTTTGTTGAGCAGTTCTTC	CASSYTSGSFVEQFF
TRBV20-1	TRBD1	many	15	TRBJ1-2	TGCAGTGCTGAGGGGACAGGAACGTTAGATTTTGGCTACACCTTC	CSAEGTGTLDFGYTF
TRBV5-1	TRBD2	NA	17	TRBJ2-1	TGCGCCAGCAGACTACTAGCGGGAGGCTTTTCCTACAATGAGCAGTTCTTC	CASRLLAGGFSYNEQFF
TRBV6-1	NA	many	15	TRBJ2-5	TGTGCCAGCAGTCCCTTTGGGGGGTTACAAGAGACCCAGTACTTC	CASSPFGGLQETQYF
TRBV4-1	TRBD2	few	16	TRBJ2-7	TGCGCCAGCAGCCAACCCCAAAAGACTAGCGGGCACGAGCAGTACTTC	CASSQPQKTSGHEQYF
TRBV30	NA	NA	15	TRBJ2-1	TGTGCCTGGAGTGTAGTTACTAGTTCCTACAATGAGCAGTTCTTC	CAWSVVTSSYNEQFF
TRBV5-1	NA	few	14	TRBJ2-7	TGCGCCAGTGGCACGGGGACACCCTCCTACGAGCAGTACTTC	CASGTGTPSYEQYF
TRBV20-1	NA	many	14	TRBJ1-1	TGCAGTGCTAGTAGACAGAGAAGGGACACTGAAGCTTTCTTT	CSASRQRRDTEAFF
TRBV7-9	TRBD1	NA	15	TRBJ1-2	TGTGCCAGCAGCATACCCTGGGACAGGGTCTATGGCTACACCTTC	CASSIPWDRVYGYTF
TRBV4-1	TRBD1	NA	16	TRBJ2-7	TGCGCCAGCAGCCAGCCCCTGGGACAGGGAAGCTACGAGCAGTACTTC	CASSQPLGQGSYEQYF
TRBV18	NA	many	14	TRBJ2-7	TGTGCCAGCTCACCAAGACAGGACTCCTACGAGCAGTACTTC	CASSPRQDSYEQYF
TRBV19	NA	NA	13	TRBJ1-2	TGTGCCAGCAGGCGGGGGGCGCGGTATGGCTACACCTTC	CASRRGARYGYTF
TRBV5-1	NA	NA	14	TRBJ2-3	TGCGCCAGCAGGCTAAACGGCGGAGCAGATACGCAGTATTTT	CASRLNGGADTQYF
TRBV5-1	TRBD1	many	12	TRBJ2-7	TGCGCCAGCACGACAGGGAGTGGAGAGCAGTACTTC	CASTTGSGEQYF
TRBV18	NA	many	17	TRBJ2-1	TGTGCCAGCTCACCAGGAGGGTCCAGGAGGGTCGGCAATGAGCAGTTCTTC	CASSPGGSRRVGNEQFF
TRBV29-1	NA	NA	14	TRBJ1-2	TGCAGCGTTGAAGATGTGCGGGGGAGGGCGGGCTACACCTTC	CSVEDVRGRAGYTF
TRBV5-1	NA	many	15	TRBJ1-4	TGCGCCAGCAGCTCCTCCGGGACATACAATTTGAAACTGTTTTTT	CASSSSGTYNLKLFF
TRBV27	TRBD2	many	14	TRBJ2-7	TGTGCCAGCAGTATTCCCGGGACTAGTTTCGAGCAGTACTTC	CASSIPGTSFEQYF